A selection of T cell receptor beta chains follows, all from one sample in a study of identical twins. TCRdb reanalysed the 5' RACE reads using MiXCR and keeps one entry per CDR3 protein. The repertoire consists of roughly 220,000 distinct CDR3 sequences, with 5.5% to 7.5% occurring once and the leading ten covering more than 14%. Separately, the same data were catalogued under a study of T cells expressing NK-cell markers.

The sequencing input was CD8+ T cells sorted from blood. The receptors originated from a young woman in good health. CDR3s include the opening cysteine and the closing phenylalanine or tryptophan. A D gene is named only where the DNA matches it firmly. Size tells how often a clone was seen (once, few, many) or the class of an expanded clone, and some rows leave it out.

d_call: -
v_call: TRBV12-3/TRBV12-4
clone_size: -
j_call: TRBJ1-1
cdr3_nt: TGTGCCAGCAGATGGAAGACAGCTATGAACACTGAAGCTTTCTTT
cdr3_aa: CASRWKTAMNTEAFF

d_call: -
v_call: TRBV5-1
clone_size: many
j_call: TRBJ2-5
cdr3_nt: TGCGCCAGCAGCTTGGCTAAGGGAATCCAAGAGACCCAGTACTTC
cdr3_aa: CASSLAKGIQETQYF

d_call: -
v_call: TRBV7-2
clone_size: many
j_call: TRBJ2-7
cdr3_nt: TGTGCCAGCAGCTCAAGTCCAGGTTGGGAGCAGTACTTC
cdr3_aa: CASSSSPGWEQYF

d_call: TRBD2
v_call: TRBV12-3/TRBV12-4
clone_size: -
j_call: TRBJ2-1
cdr3_nt: TGTGCCAGCGGGCCTAGCGGGAGGGGGGACAATGAGCAGTTCTTC
cdr3_aa: CASGPSGRGDNEQFF

d_call: -
v_call: TRBV13
clone_size: few
j_call: TRBJ2-1
cdr3_nt: TGTGCCAGCAGCTCAACAGACTCCTACAATGAGCAGTTCTTC
cdr3_aa: CASSSTDSYNEQFF

d_call: -
v_call: TRBV2
clone_size: few
j_call: TRBJ1-2
cdr3_nt: TGTGCCAGCAGCTTAGGGGGAATTCTCTATGGCTACACCTTC
cdr3_aa: CASSLGGILYGYTF

d_call: TRBD2
v_call: TRBV10-2
clone_size: -
j_call: TRBJ2-1
cdr3_nt: TGCGCCAGCCGAGGGACTAGCGGGGGGCTTTGGGATGAGCAGTTCTTC
cdr3_aa: CASRGTSGGLWDEQFF

d_call: TRBD1
v_call: TRBV20-1
clone_size: few
j_call: TRBJ2-7
cdr3_nt: TGCAGTGCCAGTAATATTCAGGGGGCCTACGAGCAGTACTTC
cdr3_aa: CSASNIQGAYEQYF

d_call: -
v_call: TRBV7-2
clone_size: -
j_call: TRBJ2-2
cdr3_nt: TGTGCCAGCAGCCCCGGCCCCGGGTGGGGCGGGGAGCTGTTTTTT
cdr3_aa: CASSPGPGWGGELFF

d_call: TRBD1
v_call: TRBV12-3/TRBV12-4
clone_size: -
j_call: TRBJ2-2
cdr3_nt: TGTGCCAGCAGTTCCCTGGACAGGAGCACCGGGGAGCTGTTTTTT
cdr3_aa: CASSSLDRSTGELFF

d_call: -
v_call: TRBV27
clone_size: many
j_call: TRBJ1-2
cdr3_nt: TGTGCCAGCAGTTTATCAGGGTATGGCTACACCTTC
cdr3_aa: CASSLSGYGYTF

d_call: TRBD1
v_call: TRBV27
clone_size: -
j_call: TRBJ1-2
cdr3_nt: TGTGCCAGCAGTCCCGAGGGGACAGGGGGGTTCTATGGCTACACCTTC
cdr3_aa: CASSPEGTGGFYGYTF

d_call: TRBD2
v_call: TRBV2
clone_size: many
j_call: TRBJ2-7
cdr3_nt: TGTGCCAGCAGAAGAGACCATCCGTTACTAGCGGGGGCCTACGAGCAGTACTTC
cdr3_aa: CASRRDHPLLAGAYEQYF

d_call: -
v_call: TRBV14
clone_size: -
j_call: TRBJ2-1
cdr3_nt: TGTGCCAGCAGCCAAGGGGATAATTTCGGTCACAATGAGCAGTTCTTC
cdr3_aa: CASSQGDNFGHNEQFF

d_call: TRBD2
v_call: TRBV29-1
clone_size: many
j_call: TRBJ2-1
cdr3_nt: TGCAGCGTTGCCGGAGCGGGAGGGCTCAGTTACAATGAGCAGTTCTTC
cdr3_aa: CSVAGAGGLSYNEQFF

d_call: -
v_call: TRBV7-2
clone_size: many
j_call: TRBJ2-7
cdr3_nt: TGTGCCAGCAGCTTCTCCGCCGAGCAGTACTTC
cdr3_aa: CASSFSAEQYF

d_call: TRBD2
v_call: TRBV29-1
clone_size: many
j_call: TRBJ2-1
cdr3_nt: TGCAGCGTTGAAGAAGAAGGACTAGCGGGACCCAGCTACAATGAGCAGTTCTTC
cdr3_aa: CSVEEEGLAGPSYNEQFF

d_call: -
v_call: TRBV14
clone_size: -
j_call: TRBJ1-2
cdr3_nt: TGTGCCAGCAGCCAAGATTCGGGGAACTATGGCTACACCTTC
cdr3_aa: CASSQDSGNYGYTF

d_call: -
v_call: TRBV6-5
clone_size: -
j_call: TRBJ1-1
cdr3_nt: TGTGCCAGCAGTTACTCGAGGCAGAACACTGAAGCTTTCTTT
cdr3_aa: CASSYSRQNTEAFF

d_call: TRBD2
v_call: TRBV12-3/TRBV12-4
clone_size: many
j_call: TRBJ2-1
cdr3_nt: TGTGCCAGCAGTTTAGTTTGGGGACCCGGGGGGTCTGTGGACAATGAGCAGTTCTTC
cdr3_aa: CASSLVWGPGGSVDNEQFF

d_call: -
v_call: TRBV29-1
clone_size: -
j_call: TRBJ2-1
cdr3_nt: TGCAGCGTTGACTTCATGTTGGGGCAGGCCTGGTGGAGCTCCTACAATGAGCAGTTCTTC
cdr3_aa: CSVDFMLGQAWWSSYNEQFF

d_call: -
v_call: TRBV5-1
clone_size: -
j_call: TRBJ2-7
cdr3_nt: TGCGCCAGCAGCTTTTACGCGGACTCCTACGAGCAGTACTTC
cdr3_aa: CASSFYADSYEQYF

d_call: TRBD1
v_call: TRBV6-1
clone_size: few
j_call: TRBJ1-1
cdr3_nt: TGTGCCAGCCGGGACCGGGACAGGGCTAGTCGTGAAGCTTTCTTT
cdr3_aa: CASRDRDRASREAFF

d_call: -
v_call: TRBV20-1
clone_size: -
j_call: TRBJ2-4
cdr3_nt: TGCAGTGCTAGCTCAACGATGGAAGCCAAAAACATTCAGTACTTC
cdr3_aa: CSASSTMEAKNIQYF

d_call: -
v_call: TRBV27
clone_size: few
j_call: TRBJ1-2
cdr3_nt: TGTGCCAGCAGTTTAACAGTAGCTAACTATGGCTACACCTTC
cdr3_aa: CASSLTVANYGYTF

d_call: -
v_call: TRBV27
clone_size: -
j_call: TRBJ2-7
cdr3_nt: TGTGCCAGCAGCCTTGGAGGTATCAACGAGCAGTACTTC
cdr3_aa: CASSLGGINEQYF

d_call: TRBD1
v_call: TRBV6-1
clone_size: few
j_call: TRBJ1-1
cdr3_nt: TGTGCCAGCGCGGGGACAGGGGCACTGAACACTGAAGCTTTCTTT
cdr3_aa: CASAGTGALNTEAFF

d_call: -
v_call: TRBV6-5
clone_size: few
j_call: TRBJ1-2
cdr3_nt: TGTGCCAGCAGTTCCGACGGTGAATATGGCTACACCTTC
cdr3_aa: CASSSDGEYGYTF

d_call: -
v_call: TRBV29-1
clone_size: many
j_call: TRBJ2-1
cdr3_nt: TGCAGCGTTGAAGCCTTTACAACTAGGAGCAATGAGCAGTTCTTC
cdr3_aa: CSVEAFTTRSNEQFF

d_call: -
v_call: TRBV10-3
clone_size: -
j_call: TRBJ2-2
cdr3_nt: TGTGCCAGCGGGCAACCCGGGGAGCTGTTTTTT
cdr3_aa: CASGQPGELFF

d_call: -
v_call: TRBV3-1
clone_size: few
j_call: TRBJ2-1
cdr3_nt: TGTGCCAGCAGCCAAGGGGGCCCCGAGCAGTTCTTC
cdr3_aa: CASSQGGPEQFF